This T cell receptor beta chain is from a study of early T cells in non-severe SARS-CoV-2 infection (dated by TCRdb to the early 2020s). Study-level background: TCR sequencing used bulk RNA from unsorted whole blood, so alpha and beta chains could not be paired.

The junction carries 5 bases between V and J, which are trimmed by 0 bases and 3 bases respectively. The germline V gene sets CDR1 to SGHDN and CDR2 to FVKESK. Reading from cysteine to phenylalanine, the CDR3 counts 13 amino acids. The DNA shown is the 39-base CDR3, in frame from base 1. Library preparation was by 5' RACE. The reads were generated on a NextSeq 500. To correct for sequencing error and PCR bias, the TCR library protocol tagged individual cDNA molecules with unique molecular identifiers. Both TCR alpha and beta chains were sequenced, and tight co-correlation was observed between alpha and beta sequence abundances in each sample. The study's processing was this. Decombinator V4 was used to annotate TCR sequences for V gene, J gene and CDR3. Expanded TCRs were defined as changing significantly between any two time points under a Poisson model with p below 0.0001. TCR abundances were normalised to the total number of TCRs sequenced per sample and were expressed as counts per million. TRAV1-2 paired with TRAJ12, TRAJ20 or TRAJ33 defined MAIT TCRs, while TRAV10 paired with TRAJ18 defined iNKT TCRs. VDJdb, accessed 1 November 2021, was searched for CMV, EBV and SARS-CoV-2 annotated TCRs, excluding TCRs annotated for multiple antigens. Starting from the raw public reads, TCRdb applied fastp trimming at Q25, assembled clones with MiXCR and retained in-frame beta chains. Identical CDR3 proteins give one entry, which carries the most common genes and DNA. The V and J calls here are based on TCRdb, not the publication. Here the sample has about 84,000 distinct CDR3 sequences; roughly 12% occur a single time. In total, the top ten clones hold approximately 2.6% of the sample.

What the research found in general, with its limitations: Matching against VDJdb was skewed toward anti-spike CD8 responses, likely underestimated virus-specific expansions, and missed private and CD4 specificities.

The study was a case-control design nested within a healthcare worker cohort in London, UK, with weekly nasopharyngeal swab PCR tests and blood sampling. Healthcare workers were recruited during the week of the UK lockdown, between 23 and 31 March 2020, and followed weekly for up to roughly 16 weeks. This clonotype was seen a handful of times. Which antigen it targets is not known. The sample holds no much larger clone one base away, and base qualities are not on file. Recombination connected TRBV14 to TRBJ1-2; the D gene is unclear. The sequenced sample consisted of whole blood. The sequence was obtained from an adult who was a healthcare worker with PCR-confirmed SARS-CoV-2 infection or an uninfected control (not recorded which). The base sequence is TGTGCCAGCAGCCAAGACCTTGACTATGGCTACACCTTC. It encodes CASSQDLDYGYTF. Extended through the reference TRBV14 and TRBJ1-2 proteins, this CDR3 yields the full variable domain: EAGVTQFPSHSVIEKGQTVTLRCDPISGHDNLYWYRRVMGKEIKFLLHFVKESKQDESGMPNNRFLAERTGGTYSTLKVQPAELEDSGVYFCASSQDLDYGYTFGSGTRLTVV.